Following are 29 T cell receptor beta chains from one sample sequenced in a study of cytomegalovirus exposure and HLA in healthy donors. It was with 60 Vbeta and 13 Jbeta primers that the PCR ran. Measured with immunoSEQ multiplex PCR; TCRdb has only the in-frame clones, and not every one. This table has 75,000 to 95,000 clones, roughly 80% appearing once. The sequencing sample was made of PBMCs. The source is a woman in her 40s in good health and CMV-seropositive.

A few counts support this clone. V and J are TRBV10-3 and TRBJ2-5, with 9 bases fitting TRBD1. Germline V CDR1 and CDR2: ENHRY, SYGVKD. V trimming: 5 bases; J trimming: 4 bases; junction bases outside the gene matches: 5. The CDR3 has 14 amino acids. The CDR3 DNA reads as TGTGCCATCAGTAACAGGGGGCCTCCAGAGACCCAGTACTTC. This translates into CAISNRGPPETQYF.

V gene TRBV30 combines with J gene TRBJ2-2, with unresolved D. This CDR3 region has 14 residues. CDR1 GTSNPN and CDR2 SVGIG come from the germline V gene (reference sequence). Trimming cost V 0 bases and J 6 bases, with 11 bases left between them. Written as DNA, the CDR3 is TGTGCCTGGAGTGTACCGAGGTCCCCCGGGGAGCTGTTTTTT. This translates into CAWSVPRSPGELFF.

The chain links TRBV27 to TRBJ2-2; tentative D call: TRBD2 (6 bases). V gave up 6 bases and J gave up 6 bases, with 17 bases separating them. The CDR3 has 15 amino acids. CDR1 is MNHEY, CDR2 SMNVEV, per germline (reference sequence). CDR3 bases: TGTGCCAGCAGCATTGCGGCCGGAGGGTCCGGGGAGCTGTTTTTT. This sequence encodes CASSIAAGGSGELFF.

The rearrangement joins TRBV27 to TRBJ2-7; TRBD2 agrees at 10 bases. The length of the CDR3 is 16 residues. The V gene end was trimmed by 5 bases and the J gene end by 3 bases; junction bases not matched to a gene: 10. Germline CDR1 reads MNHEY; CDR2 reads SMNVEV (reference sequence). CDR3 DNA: TGTGCCAGCAGTACCTTAGCGGGAGGCCCGAACTACGAGCAGTACTTC. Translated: CASSTLAGGPNYEQYF.

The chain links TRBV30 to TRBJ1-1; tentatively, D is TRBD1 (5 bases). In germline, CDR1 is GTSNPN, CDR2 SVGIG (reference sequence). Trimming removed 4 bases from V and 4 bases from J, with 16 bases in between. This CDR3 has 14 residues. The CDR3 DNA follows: TGTGCCTGGATGCTAGGGGATTGGGGCACTGAAGCTTTCTTT. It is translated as CAWMLGDWGTEAFF.

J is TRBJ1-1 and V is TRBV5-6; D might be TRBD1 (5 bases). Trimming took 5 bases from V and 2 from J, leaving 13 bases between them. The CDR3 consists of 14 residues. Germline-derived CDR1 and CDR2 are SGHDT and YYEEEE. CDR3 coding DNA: TGTGCCAGCAGTCAAAAAAGGGGAAACACTGAAGCTTTCTTT. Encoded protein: CASSQKRGNTEAFF.

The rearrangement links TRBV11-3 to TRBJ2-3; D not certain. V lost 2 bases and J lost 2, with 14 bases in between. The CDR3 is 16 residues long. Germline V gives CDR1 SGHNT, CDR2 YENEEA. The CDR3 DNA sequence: TGTGCCAGCAGCTTACCAGTCCTACAGTACACAGATACGCAGTATTTT. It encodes CASSLPVLQYTDTQYF.

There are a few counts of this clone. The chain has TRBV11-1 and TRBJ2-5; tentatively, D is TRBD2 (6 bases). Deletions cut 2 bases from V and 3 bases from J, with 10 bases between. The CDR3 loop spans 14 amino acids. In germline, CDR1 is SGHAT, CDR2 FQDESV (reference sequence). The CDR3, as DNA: TGTGCCAGCAGCTTAATACGGGGGAAAGAGACCCAGTACTTC. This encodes CASSLIRGKETQYF.

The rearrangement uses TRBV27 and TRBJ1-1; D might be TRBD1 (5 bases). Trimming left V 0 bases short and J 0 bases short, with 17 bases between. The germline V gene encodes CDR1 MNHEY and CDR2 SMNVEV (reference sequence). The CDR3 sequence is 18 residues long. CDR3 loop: CASSLSGLGRGMNTEAFF. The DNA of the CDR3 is TGTGCCAGCAGTTTATCGGGCCTAGGAAGGGGAATGAACACTGAAGCTTTCTTT.

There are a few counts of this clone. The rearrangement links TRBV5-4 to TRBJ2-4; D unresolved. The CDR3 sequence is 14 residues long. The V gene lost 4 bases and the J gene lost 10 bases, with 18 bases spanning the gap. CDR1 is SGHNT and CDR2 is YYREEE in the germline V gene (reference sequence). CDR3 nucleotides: TGTGCCAGCAGCCTAGACGGCTGGAAGGATATTCAGTACTTC. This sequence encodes CASSLDGWKDIQYF.

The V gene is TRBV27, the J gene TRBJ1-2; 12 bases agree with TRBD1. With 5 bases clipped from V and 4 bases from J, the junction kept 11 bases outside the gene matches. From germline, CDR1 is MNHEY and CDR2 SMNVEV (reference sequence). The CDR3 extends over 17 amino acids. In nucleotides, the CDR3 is TGTGCCAGCAGTCCGACCGGGACAGGGGGCTATATCTATGGCTACACCTTC. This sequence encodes CASSPTGTGGYIYGYTF.

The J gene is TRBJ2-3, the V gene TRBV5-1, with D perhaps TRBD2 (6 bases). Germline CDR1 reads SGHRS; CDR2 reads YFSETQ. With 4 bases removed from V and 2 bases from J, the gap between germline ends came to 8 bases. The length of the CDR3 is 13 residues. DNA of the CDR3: TGCGCCAGCAGCACGGGAGCCACAGATACGCAGTATTTT. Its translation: CASSTGATDTQYF.

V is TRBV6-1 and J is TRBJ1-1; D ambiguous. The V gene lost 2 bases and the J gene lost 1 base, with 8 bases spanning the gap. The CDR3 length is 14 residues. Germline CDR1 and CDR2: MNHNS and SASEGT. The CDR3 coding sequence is TGTGCCAGCAGTGAACGGGGAGGGAACACTGAAGCTTTCTTT. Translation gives CASSERGGNTEAFF.

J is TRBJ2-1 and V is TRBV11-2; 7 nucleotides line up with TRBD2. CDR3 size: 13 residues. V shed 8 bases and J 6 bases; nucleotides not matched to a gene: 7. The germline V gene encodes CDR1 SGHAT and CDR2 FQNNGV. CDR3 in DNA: TGTGCCAGCCTCTCGGGACTACCCAATGAGCAGTTCTTC. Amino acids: CASLSGLPNEQFF.

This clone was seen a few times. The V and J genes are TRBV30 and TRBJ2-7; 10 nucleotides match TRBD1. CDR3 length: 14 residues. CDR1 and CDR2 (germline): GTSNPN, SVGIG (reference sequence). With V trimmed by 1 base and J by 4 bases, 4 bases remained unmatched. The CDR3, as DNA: TGTGCCTGGAGTGCCGGGACAGGGGATTACGAGCAGTACTTC. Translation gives CAWSAGTGDYEQYF.

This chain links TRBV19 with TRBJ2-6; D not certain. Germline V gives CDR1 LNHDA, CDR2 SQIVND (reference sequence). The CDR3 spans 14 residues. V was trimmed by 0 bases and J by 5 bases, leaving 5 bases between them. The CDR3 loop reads CASSIDPWANVLTF. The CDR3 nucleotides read TGTGCCAGTAGTATAGACCCTTGGGCCAACGTCCTGACTTTC.

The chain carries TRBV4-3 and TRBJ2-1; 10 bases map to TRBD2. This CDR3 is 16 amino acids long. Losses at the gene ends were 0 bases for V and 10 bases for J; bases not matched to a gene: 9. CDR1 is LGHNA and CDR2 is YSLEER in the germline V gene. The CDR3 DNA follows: TGCGCCAGCAGCCAAGAAATCCTAGCGGGAGCGTGGGAGCAGTTCTTC. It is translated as CASSQEILAGAWEQFF.

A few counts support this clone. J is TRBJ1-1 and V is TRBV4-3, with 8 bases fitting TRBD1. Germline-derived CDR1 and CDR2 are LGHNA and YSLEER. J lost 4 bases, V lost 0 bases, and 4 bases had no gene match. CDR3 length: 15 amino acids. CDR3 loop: CASSQDETGVTEAFF. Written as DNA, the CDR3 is TGCGCCAGCAGCCAAGACGAGACAGGGGTCACTGAAGCTTTCTTT.

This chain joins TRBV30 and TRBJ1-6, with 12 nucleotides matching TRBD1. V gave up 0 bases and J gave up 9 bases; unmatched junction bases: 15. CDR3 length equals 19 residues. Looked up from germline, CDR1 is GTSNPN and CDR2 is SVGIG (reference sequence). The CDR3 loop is CAWSVRGDRGPEQRSPLHF. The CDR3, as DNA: TGTGCCTGGAGTGTACGGGGGGACAGGGGGCCGGAGCAACGTTCACCCCTCCACTTT.

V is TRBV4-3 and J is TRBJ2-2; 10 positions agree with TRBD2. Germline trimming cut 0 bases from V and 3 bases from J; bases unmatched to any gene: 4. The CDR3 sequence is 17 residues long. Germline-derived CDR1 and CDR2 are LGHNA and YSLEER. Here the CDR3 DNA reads TGCGCCAGCAGCCAAGATCGCCTAGCGGGAGACACCGGGGAGCTGTTTTTT. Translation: CASSQDRLAGDTGELFF.

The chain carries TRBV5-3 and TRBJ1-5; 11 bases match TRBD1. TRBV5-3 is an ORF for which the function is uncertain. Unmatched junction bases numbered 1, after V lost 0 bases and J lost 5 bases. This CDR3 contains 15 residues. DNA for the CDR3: TGTGCCAGAAGCTTGGGGACAGGGGGCCATCAGCCCCAGCATTTT. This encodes CARSLGTGGHQPQHF.

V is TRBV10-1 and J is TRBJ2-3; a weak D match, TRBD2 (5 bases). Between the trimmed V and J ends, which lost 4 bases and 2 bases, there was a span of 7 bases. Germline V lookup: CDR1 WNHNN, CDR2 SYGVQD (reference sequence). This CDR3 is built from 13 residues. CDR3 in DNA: TGCGCCAGCAGTGCAGCGGACACAGATACGCAGTATTTT. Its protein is CASSAADTDTQYF.

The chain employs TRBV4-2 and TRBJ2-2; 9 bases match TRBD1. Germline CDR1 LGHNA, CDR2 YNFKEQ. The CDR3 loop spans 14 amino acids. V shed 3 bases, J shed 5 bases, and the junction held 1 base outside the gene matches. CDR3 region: CASSQTGGTGELFF. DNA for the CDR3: TGTGCCAGCAGCCAGACAGGGGGAACCGGGGAGCTGTTTTTT.

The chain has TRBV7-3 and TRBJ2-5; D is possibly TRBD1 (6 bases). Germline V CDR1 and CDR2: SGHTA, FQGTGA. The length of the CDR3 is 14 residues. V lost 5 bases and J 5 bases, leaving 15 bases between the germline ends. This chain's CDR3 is CASSTGQSGETQYF. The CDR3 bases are TGTGCCAGCAGCACCGGACAGAGTGGGGAGACCCAGTACTTC.

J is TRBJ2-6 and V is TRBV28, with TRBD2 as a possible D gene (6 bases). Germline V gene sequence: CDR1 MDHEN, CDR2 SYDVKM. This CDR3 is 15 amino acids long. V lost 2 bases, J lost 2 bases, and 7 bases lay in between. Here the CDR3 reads CASSLGGAGANVLTF. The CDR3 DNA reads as TGTGCCAGCAGTTTAGGAGGGGCTGGGGCCAACGTCCTGACTTTC.

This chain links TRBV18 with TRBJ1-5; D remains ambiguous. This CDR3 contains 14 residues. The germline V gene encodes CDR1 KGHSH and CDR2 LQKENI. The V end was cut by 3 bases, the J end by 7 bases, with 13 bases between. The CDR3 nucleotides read TGTGCCAGCTCACCCGACGTCCTCGGGCAGCCCCAGCATTTT. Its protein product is CASSPDVLGQPQHF.

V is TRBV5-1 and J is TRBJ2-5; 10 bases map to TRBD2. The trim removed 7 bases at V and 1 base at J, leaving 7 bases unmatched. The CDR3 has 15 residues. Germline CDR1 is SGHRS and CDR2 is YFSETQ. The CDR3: CASFPGLAAQETQYF. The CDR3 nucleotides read TGCGCCAGCTTCCCAGGACTAGCGGCCCAAGAGACCCAGTACTTC.

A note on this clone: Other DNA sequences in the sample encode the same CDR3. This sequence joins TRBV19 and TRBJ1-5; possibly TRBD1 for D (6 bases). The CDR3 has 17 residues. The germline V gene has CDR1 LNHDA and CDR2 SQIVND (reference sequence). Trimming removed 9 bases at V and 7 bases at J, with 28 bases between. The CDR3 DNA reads TGTGCCAGCAGTTTACGCACCGGGACAAGCAATGTCCAGCCCCAGCATTTT. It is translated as CASSLRTGTSNVQPQHF.

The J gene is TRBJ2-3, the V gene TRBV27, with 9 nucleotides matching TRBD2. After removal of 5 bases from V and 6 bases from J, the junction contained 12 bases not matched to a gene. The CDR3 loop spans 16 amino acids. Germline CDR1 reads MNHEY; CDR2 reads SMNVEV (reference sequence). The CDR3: CASSLIAGEGSDTQYF. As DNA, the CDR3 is TGTGCCAGCAGTCTAATAGCGGGAGAAGGCTCCGATACGCAGTATTTT.